What follows are 27 T cell receptor beta chains derived from one specimen sequenced in a study of CD8+ T cells in alopecia areata. Extraction and reverse transcription of RNA yielded cDNA as the sequencing template. TCRdb keeps only in-frame clones here, not all; method: immunoSEQ multiplex PCR. The sample yields more than 150,000 clones, about 51% seen once. The specimen was CD8+ T cells sorted from blood, collected at week 0. These receptors were collected from a human donor with alopecia areata.

The chain couples TRBV13 to TRBJ1-2; 11 nucleotides match TRBD1. This CDR3 region has 13 residues. V lost 5 bases and J lost 6; bases outside the gene matches: 2. CDR1 and CDR2 (germline): PRHDT, FYEKMQ (reference sequence). The CDR3 nucleotides are TGTGCCAGCAGCCTGGGACAGGGGGATGGCTACACCTTC. This codes for CASSLGQGDGYTF.

CDR3 loop: CATSRIPGYSYEQYF. The DNA for the CDR3 is TGTGCCACCAGCAGAATCCCGGGATATTCTTACGAGCAGTACTTC. The rearrangement links TRBV15 to TRBJ2-7; D is perhaps TRBD2 (5 bases). In germline, CDR1 is LNHNV, CDR2 YYDKDF (reference sequence). This CDR3 is 15 amino acids long. The V and J ends lost 2 bases and 4 bases respectively, with 15 bases between them.

The V and J genes are TRBV4-1 and TRBJ2-7; D assignment may be TRBD1 or TRBD2 (5 bases each). The CDR3 is 16 amino acids. The V end lost 1 base, the J end lost 1 base, and 14 bases lay between the germline ends. Germline-derived CDR1 and CDR2 are MGHRA and YSYEKL. As DNA, the CDR3 is TGCGCCAGCAGCCAAGTCTTCCGGGACCGATCCTACGAGCAGTACTTC. Its protein is CASSQVFRDRSYEQYF.

J is TRBJ1-2 and V is TRBV30; D perhaps matches TRBD1 (6 bases). CDR1 and CDR2 from the germline V gene are GTSNPN and SVGIG (reference sequence). The CDR3 is made up of 14 amino acids. V was pared by 4 bases and J by 5 bases, with 17 bases between. Here the CDR3 reads CAWTVPGHLYGYTF. DNA of the CDR3: TGTGCCTGGACCGTACCGGGACACCTTTATGGCTACACCTTC.

The V gene is TRBV25-1, the J gene TRBJ1-2; D is ambiguous. CDR1 and CDR2 from the germline V gene are MGHDK and SYGVNS. This CDR3 has 15 amino acids. Trimming pared 3 bases from V and 2 bases from J, leaving 13 bases between. The CDR3 nucleotides read TGTGCCAGCAGTGATATTTCGTCAACCAACTATGGCTACACCTTC. It specifies CASSDISSTNYGYTF.

The chain recombines TRBV6-5 with TRBJ2-1; 7 bases map to TRBD2. The CDR3 consists of 15 residues. J gave up 3 bases and V 4 bases, and 6 bases lay outside the gene matches. Per the germline V gene, CDR1 is MNHEY and CDR2 is SVGAGI. This CDR3 is CASSSSSGHYNEQFF. For the CDR3, the DNA is TGTGCCAGCAGTTCATCTAGCGGACACTACAATGAGCAGTTCTTC.

A note on this clone: One end of the junction varies from germline; a read error may be responsible. V is TRBV13 and J is TRBJ2-7; D gene unclear. Looked up from germline, CDR1 is PRHDT and CDR2 is FYEKMQ (reference sequence). This CDR3 is built from 14 residues. This CDR3 reads CASSPPQFPYVQYF. The CDR3 DNA follows: TGTGCCAGCAGCCCCCCGCAGTTCCCCTACGTGCAGTACTTC.

This clone turned up a few times. The chain joins TRBV19 to TRBJ2-1; 10 bases align to TRBD2. V trimming: 3 bases; J trimming: 10 bases; junction bases outside the gene matches: 6. Germline CDR1 and CDR2: LNHDA and SQIVND (reference sequence). The CDR3 is made up of 14 amino acids. DNA of the CDR3: TGTGCCAGTAGTATGGCGACTAGCGGGCGGGAGCAGTTCTTC. Translation gives CASSMATSGREQFF.

This clone was counted between two and nine times. The chain employs TRBV30 and TRBJ1-1, with D unresolved. From germline, CDR1 is GTSNPN and CDR2 SVGIG (reference sequence). This CDR3 has 13 residues. Trimming removed 1 base at V and 8 bases at J, with 14 bases between. In nucleotides, the CDR3 is TGTGCCTGGAGTGGGGTTGAAGGATCCGAAGCTTTCTTT. It codes for CAWSGVEGSEAFF.

The J gene is TRBJ2-7, the V gene TRBV5-1; possible D gene TRBD1, 6 bases. This CDR3 spans 14 amino acids. Trimming left V 4 bases short and J 1 base short, with 12 bases between. Germline assignment: CDR1 SGHRS and CDR2 YFSETQ. Here the CDR3 reads CASSAKDSSYEQYF. The DNA for the CDR3 is TGCGCCAGCAGCGCCAAGGACAGTTCCTACGAGCAGTACTTC.

The V and J genes are TRBV30 and TRBJ2-7; maybe TRBD2 (5 bases). Germline V CDR1 and CDR2: GTSNPN, SVGIG (reference sequence). This CDR3 has 14 amino acids. Between the trimmed V and J ends, which lost 3 bases and 2 bases, there was a span of 14 bases. CDR3 DNA: TGTGCCTGGAGGGAAGCGGACCTGACCTACGAGCAGTACTTC. It translates to CAWREADLTYEQYF.

This chain uses TRBV13 with TRBJ1-3; D perhaps matches TRBD1 (5 bases). The CDR3 has 16 amino acids. From germline, CDR1 is PRHDT and CDR2 FYEKMQ (reference sequence). Trimming took off 1 base at V and 2 bases at J, with 12 bases between the two ends. CDR3 sequence: CASSLALGETGNTIYF. The CDR3 coding sequence is TGTGCCAGCAGCTTAGCCCTAGGGGAAACTGGAAACACCATATATTTT.

The gene calls are TRBV4-3 and TRBJ1-2; no firm D call. There are 12 residues in the CDR3. Germline V gives CDR1 LGHNA, CDR2 YSLEER. V was clipped by 0 bases and J by 8 bases, with 7 bases between them. The CDR3 DNA sequence: TGCGCCAGCAGCCAAGACGGATTAGGCTACACCTTC. Protein product: CASSQDGLGYTF.

For this clone: The same CDR3 arises from other DNA sequences in this sample as well. The rearrangement links TRBV30 to TRBJ2-7; D might be TRBD1 or TRBD2, each matching 5 bases. CDR3 length: 13 amino acids. V was pared by 2 bases and J by 2 bases, with 10 bases between. CDR1 is GTSNPN and CDR2 is SVGIG in the germline V gene (reference sequence). CDR3 in amino acids: CAWSRDGTYEQYF. The CDR3 nucleotides are TGTGCCTGGAGTCGGGACGGAACCTACGAGCAGTACTTC.

This clone occurred a few times. This rearrangement joins TRBV5-4 to TRBJ2-1; TRBD2 might be the D (6 bases). V lost 0 bases, J lost 7 bases, and 11 bases lay in between. The CDR3 is 14 amino acids. Germline CDR1 is SGHNT and CDR2 is YYREEE (reference sequence). The CDR3 sequence: CASSLVGLANEQFF. The CDR3 nucleotides are TGTGCCAGCAGCTTGGTAGGGCTAGCGAATGAGCAGTTCTTC.

This clone was counted only a few times. Other DNA variants within this sample encode the same CDR3. The chain couples TRBV30 to TRBJ1-5; 7 bases map to TRBD1. The germline CDR1 and CDR2 sequences are GTSNPN and SVGIG (reference sequence). This CDR3 has 14 amino acids. The ends lost 2 bases at V and 2 bases at J; junction bases unmatched: 3. The CDR3, as DNA: TGTGCCTGGAGTCGGACAGGCCGCAATCAGCCCCAGCATTTT. It specifies CAWSRTGRNQPQHF.

The rearrangement links TRBV28 to TRBJ2-7, with no clear D. CDR1 MDHEN and CDR2 SYDVKM come from the germline V gene. Trimming removed 5 bases from V and 3 bases from J, with 2 bases in between. The CDR3 is made up of 10 amino acids. The CDR3 is CASSRYEQYF. Written as DNA, the CDR3 is TGTGCCAGCAGTCGCTACGAGCAGTACTTC.

This clone was counted only a few times. The chain joins TRBV28 to TRBJ2-4; D call uncertain. This CDR3 is 14 amino acids long. Germline V gene sequence: CDR1 MDHEN, CDR2 SYDVKM. The germline V and J ends were trimmed by 6 bases and 1 base, with 10 bases remaining between them. CDR3 residues: CASRPNEAKNIQYF. The CDR3, as DNA: TGTGCCAGCAGACCCAATGAGGCCAAAAACATTCAGTACTTC.

This chain connects TRBV15 to TRBJ2-6, with TRBD1 matching over 10 bases. The V gene end was trimmed by 8 bases and the J gene end by 4 bases; junction bases not matched to a gene: 14. Germline V lookup: CDR1 LNHNV, CDR2 YYDKDF (reference sequence). CDR3 length: 18 amino acids. CDR3 DNA: TGTGCCACCCACCTCGACGGACAGGGGGTTTCCGGGGCCAACGTCCTGACTTTC. Its protein is CATHLDGQGVSGANVLTF.

The chain couples TRBV7-9 to TRBJ2-7; D is perhaps TRBD2 (5 bases). V was shortened by 4 bases and J by 3 bases, with 10 bases between the two germline ends. Germline V lookup: CDR1 SEHNR, CDR2 FQNEAQ (reference sequence). The CDR3 runs to 13 residues. The CDR3 region is CASSYSSIYEQYF. CDR3 DNA sequence: TGTGCCAGCAGCTACTCTAGCATCTACGAGCAGTACTTC.

The CDR3 region is CASSQDIGRGLGEQFF. In DNA, the CDR3 is TGCGCCAGCAGCCAAGATATCGGCAGGGGGCTTGGCGAGCAGTTCTTC. The genes are TRBV4-1 and TRBJ2-1; TRBD1 matches at 8 bases. The junction had 11 bases not matched to a gene; V was cut back by 0 bases and J by 10 bases. Germline lookup yields CDR1 MGHRA and CDR2 YSYEKL. This CDR3 contains 16 residues.

This clone was seen only a few times. This chain connects TRBV6-6 to TRBJ1-2; 7 nucleotides align to TRBD1. Trimming took 8 bases from V and 4 from J; bases not matched to a gene: 7. The CDR3 spans 13 residues. The germline V gene encodes CDR1 MNHNY and CDR2 SVGAGI (reference sequence). The CDR3 loop is CASGGQPSYGYTF. CDR3 sequence (DNA): TGTGCCAGCGGGGGACAGCCCAGCTATGGCTACACCTTC.

This clone was seen only a few times. This chain links TRBV29-1 with TRBJ1-1; D uncertain. The V and J ends lost 3 bases and 0 bases respectively, with 17 bases between them. The length of the CDR3 is 16 residues. CDR1 is SQVTM, CDR2 ANQGSEA, per germline. The CDR3 protein is CSVEDPARGVNTEAFF. CDR3 coding DNA: TGCAGCGTTGAGGACCCCGCGCGTGGGGTGAACACTGAAGCTTTCTTT.

V and J are TRBV19 and TRBJ2-1; D not resolved. The length of the CDR3 is 12 residues. Germline loops: CDR1 LNHDA, CDR2 SQIVND (reference sequence). The V end lost 6 bases, the J end lost 7 bases, and 10 bases lay between the germline ends. CDR3 sequence reads: CASSPDLNEQFF. The CDR3 bases are TGTGCCAGTAGCCCAGACTTAAATGAGCAGTTCTTC.

The chain employs TRBV19 and TRBJ1-2; maybe TRBD1 (6 bases). Germline CDR1 LNHDA, CDR2 SQIVND (reference sequence). There are 13 residues in the CDR3. With 4 bases removed from V and 8 bases from J, the gap between germline ends came to 14 bases. CDR3 sequence reads: CASSSIQGLGYTF. CDR3 sequence (DNA): TGTGCCAGTAGTAGCATACAGGGATTGGGCTACACCTTC.

The chain recombines TRBV5-6 with TRBJ1-5; D is uncertain. V was trimmed by 1 base and J by 4 bases, leaving 9 bases between them. CDR1 and CDR2 (germline): SGHDT, YYEEEE. The CDR3 consists of 14 residues. CDR3 bases: TGTGCCAGCAGCTTGCCGGGCAGTAATCAGCCCCAGCATTTT. Its protein is CASSLPGSNQPQHF. Combining the CDR3 with reference TRBV5-6 and TRBJ1-5 gives the whole variable domain DAGVTQSPTHLIKTRGQQVTLRCSPKSGHDTVSWYQQALGQGPQFIFQYYEEEERQRGNFPDRFSGHQFPNYSSELNVNALLLGDSALYLCASSLPGSNQPQHFGDGTRLSIL.

CDR3 amino acids: CASSETGTVYNEQFF. Here the CDR3 DNA reads TGTGCCAGCAGTGAAACGGGGACGGTTTACAATGAGCAGTTCTTC. The chain uses TRBV6-1 and TRBJ2-1; the D call may be TRBD1 or TRBD2 (5 bases each). This CDR3 region has 15 residues. The germline V and J ends were trimmed by 2 bases and 4 bases, with 12 bases remaining between them. Germline lookup yields CDR1 MNHNS and CDR2 SASEGT.